This T cell receptor (beta chain) came from a study of blood T cells in healthy people across ages. Study-level findings and limits: Getting older went along with TCR beta diversity per million T cells dropping roughly linearly. Versus aged donors, long-lived donors had higher diversity and more naive CD4+ cells. The unknown donor CMV status may have confounded expanded clonotype changes.

This CDR3 is 15 amino acids long. The germline gives CDR1 MGHRA, CDR2 YSYEKL. A sample-barcoded 5' primer and a J-beta primer mix were used in a second PCR of roughly 7 to 11 cycles. Every single cDNA molecule received a tag from a template-switch adaptor with 12 random nucleotides. TCRdb passed the 5' RACE reads through MiXCR, listing each CDR3 protein once. The sample has about 720,000 distinct CDR3 sequences; 22% are singletons. This clonotype was detected a few times. Its antigen is not known. One base away lies a much larger clone, so this may be a sequencing read error. J is TRBJ2-5 and V is TRBV4-1; D possibly corresponds to TRBD2 (5 bases). The end of the DNA fits TRBJ2-7 better, so the J call may be wrong. The receptor was derived from an older man in good health. The sample taken for sequencing was blood. The CDR3 nucleotides read TGCGCCAGCAGCCAAGGTCGGACTCCATTAAGCGAGCAGTACTTC. This sequence encodes CASSQGRTPLSEQYF.